One T cell receptor (beta chain) is described in this entry. Via MiXCR, TCRdb re-called the 5' RACE reads, giving one row per CDR3 protein. The repertoire holds 550,000 to 700,000 distinct CDR3 sequences, 21% seen once, with approximately 4.5% in the top ten. This record comes from a study of identical twins. Germline V gene sequence: CDR1 SSHAT, CDR2 FNYEAQ (reference sequence). The CDR3 is made up of 14 amino acids. Trimming shortened V by 0 bases and J by 9 bases, and 12 bases separated the two germline ends. These same data were also listed under a study on T cells expressing NK-cell markers. Per that study: Seven sequenced donors out of eight were HCMV-seropositive, one seronegative. Whether expanded NKG2C-expressing T cell clones recognize HCMV is unknown.

This TCR was recovered from a woman in her late teens or twenties in good health. The V call is TRBV7-7, the J call TRBJ2-1; D is uncertain. Material: PBMCs. CDR3: CASSLALTWGEQFF. CDR3 DNA sequence: TGTGCCAGCAGCTTAGCGCTGACCTGGGGTGAGCAGTTCTTC.